This T cell receptor beta chain was documented in a study of shared clonotypes between healthy human individuals. The study's findings and limits: Large sequencing depth failed to make sorted-subset sequencing complete, rarefaction showed.

Using immunoSEQ multiplex PCR, the repertoire was profiled, and TCRdb retains in-frame clones only, with some absent. The sample records 1.5 million to 1.9 million clones, 95% to 99% being singletons. This clone appeared a single time. Its antigen is undetermined. This CDR3 spans 14 amino acids. CDR1 is SQVTM, CDR2 ANQGSEA, per germline. The V end was cut by 1 base, the J end by 2 bases, with 12 bases between. This clonotype was sampled from a man aged 25-40 years in good health. This chain links TRBV29-1 with TRBJ2-7; D might be TRBD1 or TRBD2, each matching 5 bases. Sequencing was performed on naive CD4+ T cells sorted from blood. Subset described: CD45RA+ positively selected. The DNA for the CDR3 is TGCAGCGTTGAAGGAGGGACGGGGACCTACGAGCAGTACTTC. The encoded protein is CSVEGGTGTYEQYF.